The 17 T cell receptor beta chains listed next were all sequenced from one sample in a study of blood T cell repertoires in COVID-19. The method was immunoSEQ multiplex PCR; TCRdb's version includes in-frame clones alone and lacks a portion of them. The sample comprises about 250,000 clones, about 88% of which are singletons, and around 2.2% rests with the top ten. The sequenced sample was peripheral blood. The receptor source for this set is a woman between 35 and 50 years old who had recovered from COVID-19.

This clone was observed a few times. J is TRBJ2-5 and V is TRBV9; no clear D gene. The germline V and J ends were trimmed by 0 bases and 4 bases, with 13 bases remaining between them. Germline V gives CDR1 SGDLS, CDR2 YYNGEE. This CDR3 has 15 residues. The CDR3 DNA follows: TGTGCCAGCAGCGTAGATGGCGGTATAAGAGAGACCCAGTACTTC. This codes for CASSVDGGIRETQYF.

The chain has TRBV7-2 and TRBJ2-2; TRBD2 agrees at 9 bases. The CDR3 is 15 amino acids. The germline V gene encodes CDR1 SGHTA and CDR2 FQGNSA. J gave up 4 bases and V 8 bases, and 8 bases lay outside the gene matches. The CDR3 sequence is CASGTGTSTTGELFF. The DNA for the CDR3 is TGTGCCAGCGGCACAGGGACTAGCACCACCGGGGAGCTGTTTTTT.

The V call is TRBV18, the J call TRBJ1-2; 7 bases agree with TRBD1. This CDR3 has 17 residues. Germline V lookup: CDR1 KGHSH, CDR2 LQKENI. Losses at the gene ends were 6 bases for V and 0 bases for J; bases not matched to a gene: 13. CDR3 bases: TGTGCCAGCTCCCAAGAGGGGGCCCCTAAAGCTAACTATGGCTACACCTTC. Encoded protein: CASSQEGAPKANYGYTF.

This rearrangement joins TRBV27 to TRBJ2-7, with 8 bases fitting TRBD2. Trimming cost V 5 bases and J 3 bases; bases outside gene matches: 3. The CDR3 loop spans 13 amino acids. The germline CDR1 and CDR2 sequences are MNHEY and SMNVEV (reference sequence). CDR3 loop: CASSRGGSYEQYF. The CDR3 DNA sequence: TGTGCCAGCAGTCGGGGGGGGAGCTACGAGCAGTACTTC.

The V gene is TRBV6-2 or TRBV6-3, the J gene TRBJ2-7, with D possibly being TRBD2 (7 bases). The V gene's germline CDR1 is MNHEY and CDR2 SVGEGT. The V gene lost 6 bases and the J gene lost 2 bases, with 20 bases spanning the gap. The CDR3 is 16 amino acids. CDR3 nucleotide sequence: TGTGCCAGCAGCCCCGGGGGCGGGGGCAGAGCCTACGAGCAGTACTTC. Its protein is CASSPGGGGRAYEQYF.

The sample holds one count of this clone. V is TRBV3-1 (or the pseudogene TRBV3-2) and J is TRBJ2-1, with 10 bases aligning to TRBD2. This CDR3 has 16 residues. The ends lost 10 bases at V and 0 bases at J; junction bases unmatched: 9. CDR1 LGHDT and CDR2 YNNKEL come from the germline V gene (reference sequence). The CDR3 loop reads CATQRGGLSSYNEQFF. The CDR3 DNA reads TGTGCCACCCAGCGGGGGGGCCTTAGCTCCTACAATGAGCAGTTCTTC.

This chain links TRBV30 with TRBJ2-1, with 7 bases that match TRBD2. The CDR3 has 13 residues. V shed 1 base and J 8 bases; nucleotides not matched to a gene: 5. CDR1 is GTSNPN, CDR2 SVGIG, per germline (reference sequence). The CDR3 reads CAWSAGTNDEQFF. The CDR3 nucleotides are TGTGCCTGGAGTGCCGGGACTAACGATGAGCAGTTCTTC.

The rearrangement joins TRBV5-1 to TRBJ2-1; D perhaps matches TRBD1 (5 bases). Germline CDR1 SGHRS, CDR2 YFSETQ. V lost 0 bases to trimming and J lost 8 bases, with 15 bases between them. The CDR3 loop spans 15 amino acids. CDR3: CASSLAWGPSHEQFF. The CDR3 nucleotides are TGCGCCAGCAGCTTGGCATGGGGCCCCTCGCATGAGCAGTTCTTC.

V usage is TRBV6-5 and J usage is TRBJ2-3, with D possibly matching TRBD2 (6 bases). Germline V lookup: CDR1 MNHEY, CDR2 SVGAGI. This CDR3 is built from 15 residues. V dropped 6 bases and J dropped 3 bases, with 16 bases sitting between them. CDR3 in amino acids: CASSQVGGWTDTQYF. The CDR3 bases are TGTGCCAGCAGCCAGGTGGGAGGTTGGACAGATACGCAGTATTTT.

The chain uses TRBV24-1 and TRBJ2-1; D call uncertain. Trimming took off 2 bases at V and 12 bases at J, with 13 bases between the two ends. Looked up from germline, CDR1 is KGHDR and CDR2 is SFDVKD. CDR3 length: 13 amino acids. Here the CDR3 reads CATSDSTRRSQFF. Written as DNA, the CDR3 is TGTGCCACCAGTGATTCCACTCGTCGGTCGCAGTTCTTC.

This clone was recorded once. The chain employs TRBV30 and TRBJ2-3, with 14 bases that match TRBD2. CDR3 length: 15 amino acids. V gave up 7 bases and J gave up 9 bases; unmatched junction bases: 12. Germline CDR1 GTSNPN, CDR2 SVGIG (reference sequence). The CDR3 DNA sequence: TGTGCCTTATCCGGGACTAGCGGGAGTACCGGGACGCAGTATTTT. This gives the protein CALSGTSGSTGTQYF. The entire variable domain, with the rest obtained from reference TRBV30 and TRBJ2-3, is as follows: SQTIHQWPATLVQPVGSPLSLECTVEGTSNPNLYWYRQAAGRGLQLLFYSVGIGQISSEVPQNLSASRPQDRQFILSSKKLLLSDSGFYLCALSGTSGSTGTQYFGPGTRLTVL.

This chain's CDR3 is CASSPDRARSGYTF. CDR3 sequence (DNA): TGTGCCAGCAGTCCCGACAGGGCCCGTTCGGGCTACACCTTC. The gene calls are TRBV6-5 and TRBJ1-2; 7 bases align to TRBD1. This CDR3 has 14 residues. Germline CDR1 reads MNHEY; CDR2 reads SVGAGI. V lost 5 bases, J lost 8 bases, and 11 bases stayed unmatched.

This chain connects TRBV19 to TRBJ1-5; D not resolved. The CDR3 is made up of 12 amino acids. Germline V gene sequence: CDR1 LNHDA, CDR2 SQIVND (reference sequence). Trimming pared 1 base from V and 11 bases from J, leaving 9 bases between. CDR3 coding DNA: TGTGCCAGTAGTATAGTCGGCGGAGCCCAGCATTTT. Its protein product is CASSIVGGAQHF.

This chain connects TRBV15 to TRBJ2-7, with 7 bases lining up with TRBD1. The V gene end was trimmed by 0 bases and the J gene end by 3 bases; junction bases not matched to a gene: 2. The CDR3 length is 14 residues. Germline V CDR1 and CDR2: LNHNV, YYDKDF (reference sequence). The CDR3 DNA is TGTGCCACCAGCAGAGAGTGGACAGGCTACGAGCAGTACTTC. Translated, it gives CATSREWTGYEQYF.

The genes are TRBV9 and TRBJ1-6; D is undetermined. Germline values: CDR1 SGDLS, CDR2 YYNGEE. The length of the CDR3 is 14 residues. V gave up 2 bases and J gave up 8 bases, with 11 bases separating them. This chain's CDR3 is CASSVRAVDSPLHF. Here the CDR3 DNA reads TGTGCCAGCAGCGTGCGGGCTGTTGATTCACCCCTCCACTTT.

A single count supports this clone. V gene TRBV6-5 combines with J gene TRBJ1-2; 7 bases fit TRBD1. V was clipped by 5 bases and J by 5 bases; unmatched bases: 5. The CDR3 runs 13 residues. Germline loops: CDR1 MNHEY, CDR2 SVGAGI. The CDR3 reads CASSPDRVYGYTF. CDR3 sequence (DNA): TGTGCCAGCAGTCCCGACAGGGTTTATGGCTACACCTTC.

The V gene is TRBV4-3, the J gene TRBJ2-3, with 9 bases fitting TRBD2. Germline lookup yields CDR1 LGHNA and CDR2 YSLEER. The V and J ends lost 0 bases and 11 bases, in that order; junction bases with no gene match: 9. This CDR3 spans 15 amino acids. CDR3 nucleotides: TGCGCCAGCAGCCAAGATAGGAGGACTAGCGACGAGCAGTATTTT. The encoded protein is CASSQDRRTSDEQYF.